This TCR beta chain was recorded in a study of T cell changes during pregnancy in multiple sclerosis. Clones were sequenced by immunoSEQ multiplex PCR, and TCRdb holds only the in-frame ones, with some missing. The repertoire holds approximately 90,000 clones, with 90% to 95% as singletons. This clone appeared a single time. Source: peripheral blood, taken after pregnancy. The clonotype originates from a female donor in good health, enrolled as a control in a pregnancy study.

CDR3 protein: CASGLAYEQYF. The DNA of the CDR3 is TGTGCCAGCGGACTGGCCTACGAGCAGTACTTC. V usage is TRBV6-6 and J usage is TRBJ2-7, with D possibly TRBD2 on 5 matching bases. The CDR3 sequence is 11 residues long. The V and J ends lost 8 bases and 2 bases respectively, with 7 bases between them. Looked up from germline, CDR1 is MNHNY and CDR2 is SVGAGI (reference sequence).